This T cell receptor (beta chain) was sequenced in a study of T cell responses to AZD1222 COVID-19 vaccine. Regarding the study as a whole: Only six individuals given AZD1222 were seropositive at baseline. Females made up more of the donors, who were largely white British, and clonal diversity may have come out too low. At 160-218 and 743-854, vaccine-associated CD4 TCRs were dominant, and they spanned spike. The peak T cell response came first, and repertoires were sampled only after it.

Sequencing used immunoSEQ multiplex PCR; TCRdb keeps in-frame clones, though not all of them. The sample comprises 73,000 or so clones, about 87% of which are singletons, and roughly 20% rests with the top ten. V dropped 7 bases and J dropped 3; count of bases not matched to a gene: 14. Germline CDR1 is SGHAT and CDR2 is FQNNGV. The CDR3 is 17 residues long. As concerns this clone: Antigen specificity is unknown.

The receptor was derived from an adult in good health. The chain carries TRBV11-2 and TRBJ2-3, with 9 bases fitting TRBD2. The specimen comprised peripheral blood, sampled on day 0 of AZD1222 vaccination. DNA for the CDR3: TGTGCCAGCACTCCCCCAGGTTCCGCGGGGGGGACAGATACGCAGTATTTT. Its translation: CASTPPGSAGGTDTQYF.